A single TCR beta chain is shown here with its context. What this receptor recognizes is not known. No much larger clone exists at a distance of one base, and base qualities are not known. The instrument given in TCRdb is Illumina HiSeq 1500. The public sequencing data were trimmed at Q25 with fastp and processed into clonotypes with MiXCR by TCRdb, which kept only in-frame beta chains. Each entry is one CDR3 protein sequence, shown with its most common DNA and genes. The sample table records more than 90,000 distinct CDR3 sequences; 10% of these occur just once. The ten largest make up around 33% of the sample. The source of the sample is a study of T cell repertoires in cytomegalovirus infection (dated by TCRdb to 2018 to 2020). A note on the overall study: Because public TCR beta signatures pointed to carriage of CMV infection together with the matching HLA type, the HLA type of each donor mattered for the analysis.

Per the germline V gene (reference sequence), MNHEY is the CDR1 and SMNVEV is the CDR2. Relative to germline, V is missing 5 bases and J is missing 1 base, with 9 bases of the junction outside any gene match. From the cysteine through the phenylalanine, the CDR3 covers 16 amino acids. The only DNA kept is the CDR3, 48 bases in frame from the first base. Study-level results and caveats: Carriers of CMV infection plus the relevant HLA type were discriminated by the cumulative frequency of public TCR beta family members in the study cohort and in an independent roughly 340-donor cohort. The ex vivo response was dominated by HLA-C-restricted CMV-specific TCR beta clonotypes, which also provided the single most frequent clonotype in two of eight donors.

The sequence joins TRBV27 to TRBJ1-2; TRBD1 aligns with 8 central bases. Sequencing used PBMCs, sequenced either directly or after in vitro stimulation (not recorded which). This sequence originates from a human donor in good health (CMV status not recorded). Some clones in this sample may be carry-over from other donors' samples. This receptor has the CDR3 CASSTGQGGSNYGYTF. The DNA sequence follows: TGTGCCAGCAGTACTGGACAGGGCGGAAGTAACTATGGCTACACCTTC.